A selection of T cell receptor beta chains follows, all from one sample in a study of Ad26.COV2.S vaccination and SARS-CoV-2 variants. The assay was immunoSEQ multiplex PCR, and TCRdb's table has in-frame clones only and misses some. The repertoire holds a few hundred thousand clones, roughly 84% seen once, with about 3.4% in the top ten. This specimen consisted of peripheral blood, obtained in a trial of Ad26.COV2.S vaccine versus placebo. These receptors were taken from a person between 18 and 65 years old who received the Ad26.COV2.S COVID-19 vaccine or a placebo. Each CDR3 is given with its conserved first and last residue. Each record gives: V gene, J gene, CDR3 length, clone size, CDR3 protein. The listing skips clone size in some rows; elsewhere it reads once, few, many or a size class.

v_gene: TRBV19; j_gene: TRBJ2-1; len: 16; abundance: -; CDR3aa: CASSIEGLATYNEQFF
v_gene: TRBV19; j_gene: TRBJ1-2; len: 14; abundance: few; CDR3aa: CASEYGTSGYGYTF
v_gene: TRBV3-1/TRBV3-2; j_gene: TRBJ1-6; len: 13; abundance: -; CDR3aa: CASSQTLDSPLHF
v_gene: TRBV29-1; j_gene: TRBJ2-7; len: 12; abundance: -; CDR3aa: CSVDPTAYEQYF
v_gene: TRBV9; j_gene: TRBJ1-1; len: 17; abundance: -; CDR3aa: CASSRDAGTGDGTEAFF
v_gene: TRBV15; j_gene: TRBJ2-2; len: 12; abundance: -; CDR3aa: CATSRPSGELFF
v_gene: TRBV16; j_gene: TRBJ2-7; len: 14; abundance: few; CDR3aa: CASSHPKVSYEQYF
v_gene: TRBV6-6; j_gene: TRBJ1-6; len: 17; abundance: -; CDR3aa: CASSHRGPISYNSPLHF
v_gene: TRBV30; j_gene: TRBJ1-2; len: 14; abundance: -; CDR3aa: CAWSVGGDIYGYTF
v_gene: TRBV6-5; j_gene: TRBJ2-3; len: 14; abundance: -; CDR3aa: CASSSTVSPSTQYF
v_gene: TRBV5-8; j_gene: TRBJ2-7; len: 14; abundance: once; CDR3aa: CASSLGRNSYEQYF
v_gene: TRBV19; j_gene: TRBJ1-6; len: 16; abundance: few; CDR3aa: CASSIDGGGLSSPLHF
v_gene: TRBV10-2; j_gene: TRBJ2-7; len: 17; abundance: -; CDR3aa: CASRVGAGGSANYEQYF
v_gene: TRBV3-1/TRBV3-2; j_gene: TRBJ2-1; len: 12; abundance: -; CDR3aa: CASSQAGTMAFF
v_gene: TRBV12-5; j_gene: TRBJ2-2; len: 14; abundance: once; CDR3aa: CASGLSGNTGELFF
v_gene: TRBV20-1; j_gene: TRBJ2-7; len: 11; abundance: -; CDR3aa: CIVAGKGEQYF
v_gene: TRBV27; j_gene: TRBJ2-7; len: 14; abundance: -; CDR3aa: CASSLPGGLGEQYF
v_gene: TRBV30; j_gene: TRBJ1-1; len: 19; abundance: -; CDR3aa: CAWSDLGYRLGGMNTEAFF
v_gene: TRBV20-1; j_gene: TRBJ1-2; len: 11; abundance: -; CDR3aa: CSARPGNGYTF
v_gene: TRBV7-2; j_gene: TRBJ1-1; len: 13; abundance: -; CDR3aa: CASSLAVQAEAFF
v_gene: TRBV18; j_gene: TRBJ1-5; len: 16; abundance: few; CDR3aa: CASSPRTGEVRQPQHF
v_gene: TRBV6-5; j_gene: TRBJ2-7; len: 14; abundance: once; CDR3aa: CASTGTANFYEQYF
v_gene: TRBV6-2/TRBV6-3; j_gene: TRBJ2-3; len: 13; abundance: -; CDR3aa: CASSYSRDSRQYF
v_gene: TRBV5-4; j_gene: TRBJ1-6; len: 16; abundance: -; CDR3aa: CASSSAKTGHNSPLHF
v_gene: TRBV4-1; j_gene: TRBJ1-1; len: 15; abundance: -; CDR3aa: CASSQVAGPYGEAFF
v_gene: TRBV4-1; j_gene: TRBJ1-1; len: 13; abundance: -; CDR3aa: CASSRGQDTEAFF
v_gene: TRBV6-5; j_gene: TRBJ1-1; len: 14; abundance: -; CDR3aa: CASSKTGSVTEAFF
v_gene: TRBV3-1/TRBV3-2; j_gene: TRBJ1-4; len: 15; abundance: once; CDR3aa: CASSLAGGTNEKLFF
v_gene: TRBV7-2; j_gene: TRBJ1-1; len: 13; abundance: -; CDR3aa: CASKDRVNTEAFF
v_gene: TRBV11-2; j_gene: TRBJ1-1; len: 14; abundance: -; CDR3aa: CASRPGGRNTEAFF
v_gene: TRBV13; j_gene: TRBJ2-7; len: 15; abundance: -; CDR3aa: CASSSPGQGAYEQYF
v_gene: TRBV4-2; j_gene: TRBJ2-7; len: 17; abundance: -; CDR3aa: CASSQDFPSGGAREQYF
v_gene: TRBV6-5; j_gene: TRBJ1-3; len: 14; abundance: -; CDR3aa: CATDTGGVGNTIYF
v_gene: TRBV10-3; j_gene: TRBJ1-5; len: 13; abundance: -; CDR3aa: CAISDGTGGPQHF
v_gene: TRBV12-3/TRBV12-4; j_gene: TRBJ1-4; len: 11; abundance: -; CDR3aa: CASSFREKLFF
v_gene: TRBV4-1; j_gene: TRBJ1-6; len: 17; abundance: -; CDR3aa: CASSQVRGQGINSPLHF